The clone carrying this T cell receptor beta chain has a handful of counts. What it binds is unknown. The sample belongs to a study of beta chain features in type 1 diabetes. Overall study findings and caveats: Naive, central memory and Treg TCRB repertoires seemed to resemble each other more closely in patients than they did in healthy donors. Patients and controls would be equally affected if PCR favored shorter templates. A cDNA-based sequencing approach could over-represent cells with high TCR expression. Among all four CD4+ subsets, Type 1 diabetes patients had TCRB CDR3s that were moderately but significantly shorter.

Germline loops: CDR1 MNHEY, CDR2 SVGAGI. The V and J ends lost 8 bases and 1 base respectively, with 6 bases between them. There are 12 residues in the CDR3. What was sequenced were expressed TCRB transcripts, since all of the isolated RNA had been reverse transcribed. Profiled with immunoSEQ multiplex PCR; TCRdb holds only in-frame clones, not every one. Of about 300,000 clones listed, roughly 12% were seen once; the top ten hold roughly 0.015%. This clonotype was sampled from a woman aged 18-29 years with type 1 diabetes. The chain recombines TRBV6-5 with TRBJ2-1; D ambiguous. The material sequenced was naive CD4+ T cells from blood. CDR3 protein: CASSRSYNEQFF. Here the CDR3 DNA reads TGTGCCAGCTCCAGATCCTACAATGAGCAGTTCTTC.